Listed below are T cell receptor beta chains from one sample, sequenced in a study of T cells in Graves' hyperthyroidism and ophthalmopathy. TCRdb re-called the multiplex PCR reads through MiXCR, storing one row per CDR3 protein. The sample shows hundreds of thousands of distinct CDR3 sequences, 15% to 20% of them seen only once. The sequencing sample was made of blood. Source of these receptors: a woman between 40 and 55 years old with Graves' ophthalmopathy. Each CDR3 is given with its conserved first and last residue.

v_call cdr3_aa
TRBV6-1 CASSPGQRLNTEAFF
TRBV7-8 CASSSALEQYF
TRBV5-1 CASSSSGGTYNEQFF
TRBV19 CASRHTRTGGEGNTEAFF
TRBV6-1 CASLTLGLGPYEQYF
TRBV2 CASALLTYEQYF
TRBV10-3 CAISAASNQPQHF
TRBV6-2/TRBV6-3 CASRPDRGSEDEKLFF
TRBV2 CASRRQEASNQPQHF
TRBV19 CASSLDTQRETQYF
TRBV14 CASSQDRAKVRELFF
TRBV7-2 CASSLEVQYEQYF
TRBV29-1 CSIGRGTDTQYF
TRBV2 CASSGGTSNWDEQFF
TRBV5-1 CASPRPEFYNEQFF
TRBV30 CACAPGYTF
TRBV11-2 CASSPKGGTSGYNEQFF
TRBV5-1 CASSSGLRAPDYNEQFF
TRBV4-1 CASSQVRTGRLNTEAFF
TRBV11-2 CASSFGLAGGSSYNEQFF
TRBV7-2 CASTQHREAYNSPLHF
TRBV12-3/TRBV12-4 CASSWGGALYNEQFF
TRBV20-1 CSARDSQVPYNSPLHF
TRBV28 CASNSFAEGSSYEQYF
TRBV5-6 CASSMTTGAKSYGYTF
TRBV24-1 CATSTGANTEAFF
TRBV14 CASSLRDSGNTEAFF
TRBV25-1 CASSDIGESPLHF
TRBV5-1 CASSLVQGDTEAFF
TRBV20-1 CSARVTQGSYTGELFF
TRBV6-2/TRBV6-3 CASNPRTGSSNQPQHF
TRBV6-2/TRBV6-3 CASSFGLRVDTQYF
TRBV29-1 CSAKGQGATEAFF
TRBV15 CATTSNGDSGANVLTF
TRBV20-1 CSATPTTGGDVPIQYF
TRBV28 CASSPVPSNTEAFF